This is a list of T cell receptor beta chains from one sample in a study of blood T cell repertoires in COVID-19. The data were produced by immunoSEQ multiplex PCR, yet TCRdb's version contains in-frame clones alone and is incomplete. The sample consists of 250,000 to 300,000 clones, 85% to 90% of them appearing once. Sequenced input: peripheral blood. The origin of the receptors is a woman aged 35 to 49 who had recovered from COVID-19. Each CDR3 is given with its conserved first and last residue. D genes are given only for firm matches. Not all rows give a size; the values are once, few, many and, for expanded clones, a class.

J,D,size,V,DNA,CDR3
TRBJ2-1,TRBD1,NA,TRBV9,TGTGCCAGCAGCGTAGAGGGGGACAGGGGGTTTAACAATGAGCAGTTCTTC,CASSVEGDRGFNNEQFF
TRBJ2-1,NA,NA,TRBV3-1/TRBV3-2,TGTGCCAGCAGCCAGGCGACAGTCACTGAGCAGTTCTTC,CASSQATVTEQFF
TRBJ2-1,NA,NA,TRBV27,TGTGCCAGCAGCCCCGCGGGCAGGAGCTCCTACAATGAGCAGTTCTTC,CASSPAGRSSYNEQFF
TRBJ1-1,TRBD1,once,TRBV12-3/TRBV12-4,TGTGCCAGCAGTGTCCAGGGGGGCACTGAAGCTTTCTTT,CASSVQGGTEAFF
TRBJ2-5,NA,NA,TRBV7-6,TGTGCCAGCAGCTTCAACCCGGGAGCAGAGGAGACCCAGTACTTC,CASSFNPGAEETQYF
TRBJ2-1,TRBD2,NA,TRBV10-3,TGTGCCACCCGGGGGGGTGGGGATGAGCAGTTCTTC,CATRGGGDEQFF
TRBJ1-1,NA,once,TRBV25-1,TGTGCCAGCACCCGGAGCGGGGGTGAAGCTTTCTTT,CASTRSGGEAFF
TRBJ2-5,NA,NA,TRBV29-1,TGCACCCAGGGTGGGGTGGGAGAGACCCAGTACTTC,CTQGGVGETQYF
TRBJ1-4,TRBD1,NA,TRBV7-2,TGTGCCAGCAGCACGGACAGGGGAGGGCATGAAAAACTGTTTTTT,CASSTDRGGHEKLFF
TRBJ2-2,TRBD2,NA,TRBV5-6,TGTGCCAGCAGCTTGGAACTAGCGGGGGCCCCCGGGGAGCTGTTTTTT,CASSLELAGAPGELFF
TRBJ2-5,NA,NA,TRBV5-8,TGTGCCAGCCCCAGGGACCAAGAGACCCAGTACTTC,CASPRDQETQYF
TRBJ2-5,NA,NA,TRBV1,TGCACCAGCAGCCATCCCCGGGGGGGAGAGGGGCAAGAGACCCAGTACTTC,CTSSHPRGGEGQETQYF
TRBJ1-4,TRBD1,NA,TRBV28,TGTGCCAGCAGGCCCTCCGGGACAGGGAATGAAAAACTGTTTTTT,CASRPSGTGNEKLFF
TRBJ1-2,NA,NA,TRBV11-2,TGTGCCAGCATCCTCGGCCGATCCAGCGCAAATCCCTATGGCTACACCTTC,CASILGRSSANPYGYTF
TRBJ2-2,TRBD2,NA,TRBV6-5,TGTGCCAGCAGTCCACTAGCGGGAACCGGGGAGCTGTTTTTT,CASSPLAGTGELFF
TRBJ1-6,NA,NA,TRBV18,TGTGCCAGCTCACCACCGTTAGCGCCTAATAATTCACCCCTCCACTTT,CASSPPLAPNNSPLHF
TRBJ1-1,TRBD1,NA,TRBV11-2,TGTGCCAGCAGCTTAGAGTTTGGGACAGGTGGAACTGAAGCTTTCTTT,CASSLEFGTGGTEAFF
TRBJ2-7,NA,NA,TRBV2,TGTGCCAGCGGAGGACCAACCGGCTACCTCGAGCAGTACTTC,CASGGPTGYLEQYF
TRBJ1-2,NA,NA,TRBV6-5,TGTGCCAGCAGTTACTCGGTTAGATTTCGTGGCTACACCTTC,CASSYSVRFRGYTF
TRBJ2-7,TRBD1,NA,TRBV6-2/TRBV6-3,TGTGCCAGCAGTTACCCCCCGGGACAGGGTAAGGACGAGCAGTACTTC,CASSYPPGQGKDEQYF
TRBJ1-1,NA,once,TRBV12-5,TGTGCTAGTGGACTACAGGGCCCCGGAGCTGAAGCTTTCTTT,CASGLQGPGAEAFF
TRBJ1-2,TRBD1,NA,TRBV3-1/TRBV3-2,TGTGCCAGCAGTCCTCTGACAGGGAAATATGGCTACACCTTC,CASSPLTGKYGYTF
TRBJ1-1,TRBD1,NA,TRBV9,TGTGCCAGCAGCCCTAGCGCGGGACAGGGGTCTGAAGCTTTCTTT,CASSPSAGQGSEAFF
TRBJ2-7,TRBD1,NA,TRBV2,TGTGCCAGCAGATCGGACAGGAGCGAGCAGTACTTC,CASRSDRSEQYF
TRBJ1-5,NA,NA,TRBV9,TGTGCCAGCAGCGGGGGCAACAATCAGCCCCAGCATTTT,CASSGGNNQPQHF
TRBJ1-2,TRBD1,NA,TRBV7-3,TGTGCCAGCAGCTCTACAGGGGGCAACTATGGCTACACCTTC,CASSSTGGNYGYTF
TRBJ2-1,NA,NA,TRBV7-6,TGTGCCAGCAGCTTAGACGGGGTCCACAATGAGCAGTTCTTC,CASSLDGVHNEQFF
TRBJ1-3,NA,NA,TRBV4-3,TGCGCCAGCAGCAACGGAAGAGCAGGAACCGGAAACACCATATATTTT,CASSNGRAGTGNTIYF
TRBJ2-5,TRBD2,NA,TRBV27,TGTGCCAGCAGTTCTCGGACTAGCGGGGAGACCCAGTACTTC,CASSSRTSGETQYF
TRBJ1-1,TRBD1,NA,TRBV5-1,TGCGCCAGCAGCCTCGTATTAACAGGGGGCACTGAAGCTTTCTTT,CASSLVLTGGTEAFF
TRBJ1-2,NA,NA,TRBV7-8,TGTGCCAGCAGCTACGGGCAGGGAAGAGGCTACACCTTC,CASSYGQGRGYTF
TRBJ2-5,TRBD1,NA,TRBV6-6,TGTGCCAGCAGCCGAGCAGGGGGCAAATGGCCAGAGACCCAGTACTTC,CASSRAGGKWPETQYF
TRBJ2-2,TRBD2,NA,TRBV20-1,TGCAGTGCTAGTTCCGGGACTAGCCCCGGGGAGCTGTTTTTT,CSASSGTSPGELFF
TRBJ2-5,NA,NA,TRBV6-5,TGTGCCAGCAGTTACCAGTACCGGGGGACCCAGTACTTC,CASSYQYRGTQYF
TRBJ1-5,NA,once,TRBV18,TGTGCCAGCTCACCTACAGGGTTCGCCGGGCAGCCCCAGCATTTT,CASSPTGFAGQPQHF
TRBJ1-2,NA,once,TRBV18,TGTGCCAGCTCACCACTGGACGTCAGGGGCCCTAACTATGGCTACACCTTC,CASSPLDVRGPNYGYTF
TRBJ1-1,NA,NA,TRBV29-1,TGCAGCCTATGGCCAGGGGACGAGGGCACTGAAGCTTTCTTT,CSLWPGDEGTEAFF
TRBJ2-7,TRBD1,NA,TRBV6-5,TGTGCCAGCAGTTCCGTGGGGACAGGCTACGAGCAGTACTTC,CASSSVGTGYEQYF
TRBJ1-2,NA,NA,TRBV5-4,TGTGCCAGCAGCTTGGTTGGCAGGGAAGTGGACTATGGCTACACCTTC,CASSLVGREVDYGYTF
TRBJ1-2,NA,NA,TRBV2,TGTGCCAGGGCGCAGGGCGGCTACACCTTC,CARAQGGYTF
TRBJ2-7,TRBD1,NA,TRBV9,TGTGCCAGCAGCGCCGGACAGGTCGGGTTGGGTGAGCAGTACTTC,CASSAGQVGLGEQYF
TRBJ1-6,TRBD1,NA,TRBV10-3,TGTGCCATCAGTGAGTCACAGGGGGTAGGTAATTCACCCCTCCACTTT,CAISESQGVGNSPLHF
TRBJ1-1,NA,few,TRBV2,TGTGCCAGCAGTGGTGAGAGGAACACTGAAGCTTTCTTT,CASSGERNTEAFF
TRBJ2-3,TRBD2,NA,TRBV9,TGTGCCAGCAACGATCCTAGCGGGGGCACAGATACGCAGTATTTT,CASNDPSGGTDTQYF
TRBJ2-3,NA,few,TRBV9,TGTGCCAGCAGCGGAGGCGGGTATGGCACAGATACGCAGTATTTT,CASSGGGYGTDTQYF
TRBJ1-5,NA,NA,TRBV7-8,TGTGCCAGCTCTCCAACAGGGATTAGCAATCAGCCCCAGCATTTT,CASSPTGISNQPQHF
TRBJ2-5,NA,NA,TRBV29-1,TGCAGCGTTGAAGTTGCTGGCACAGAGACCCAGTACTTC,CSVEVAGTETQYF
TRBJ1-1,TRBD1,NA,TRBV7-9,TGTGCCAGCAGCCCCGGGACAGGGGCTTCGGCTGAAGCTTTCTTT,CASSPGTGASAEAFF
TRBJ2-2,TRBD1,NA,TRBV7-2,TGTGCCAGCAGCTTATTTAGGACAGGGGGTACCGGGGAGCTGTTTTTT,CASSLFRTGGTGELFF
TRBJ2-5,TRBD1,NA,TRBV10-2,TGCGCCAGCATCCCGGGACAGGGTGCGAAAGAGACCCAGTACTTC,CASIPGQGAKETQYF
TRBJ2-1,NA,NA,TRBV6-5,TGTGCCAGCAGTTACAAGGGGGCCTACAATGAGCAGTTCTTC,CASSYKGAYNEQFF
TRBJ2-2,NA,NA,TRBV7-2,TGTGCCAGCAGCCCTTCAGGCAAAAACACCGGGGAGCTGTTTTTT,CASSPSGKNTGELFF
TRBJ2-5,NA,NA,TRBV5-4,TGTGCCAGCAGGCCGGAGCCGCCGGAGACCCAGTACTTC,CASRPEPPETQYF
TRBJ1-2,TRBD1,NA,TRBV4-3,TGCGCCAGCAGCCAAGATGGGACGGACAGGGAAGATAGCTATGGCTACACCTTC,CASSQDGTDREDSYGYTF